The 20 T cell receptor beta chains listed next were all sequenced from one sample in a study of blood T cell repertoires in COVID-19. Here immunoSEQ multiplex PCR was the method, and the copy in TCRdb shows in-frame clones only, minus some. The profile shows under 450,000 clones, roughly four fifths of them singletons. Material for sequencing was PBMCs or T cells enriched from blood (not recorded which). Receptors originate from a woman aged 50 to 60 who had recovered from COVID-19.

CDR3 nucleotide sequence: TGTGCCAGCAGCCTCGGGACTAGTCCTCCTAGAGAGCAGTACTTC. Translation: CASSLGTSPPREQYF. The chain joins TRBV6-2 or TRBV6-3 to TRBJ2-7, with 8 bases matching TRBD2. The CDR3 loop spans 15 amino acids. V gave up 6 bases and J gave up 7 bases; unmatched junction bases: 14. CDR1 MNHEY and CDR2 SVGEGT come from the germline V gene.

The chain has TRBV6-5 and TRBJ2-5; 12 bases fit TRBD2. The CDR3 covers 15 residues. CDR1 is MNHEY, CDR2 SVGAGI, per germline. The ends lost 6 bases at V and 5 bases at J; junction bases unmatched: 7. The CDR3 region has the DNA TGTGCCAGCAGCAGGACTAGCGGGGTTTATGAGACCCAGTACTTC. Its protein product is CASSRTSGVYETQYF.

This rearrangement joins TRBV5-1 to TRBJ1-2; D gene uncertain. The V end lost 1 base, the J end lost 6 bases, and 7 bases lay between the germline ends. The CDR3 runs to 12 residues. Germline V gene lookup returns CDR1 SGHRS and CDR2 YFSETQ. CDR3 protein: CASSLSGNGYTF. The CDR3 DNA reads TGCGCCAGCAGCTTGTCCGGGAATGGCTACACCTTC.

This chain joins TRBV4-3 and TRBJ1-1; tentatively, D is TRBD1 (6 bases). The CDR3 is made up of 15 amino acids. Trimming took 2 bases from V and 4 from J, leaving 14 bases between them. CDR1 is LGHNA and CDR2 is YSLEER in the germline V gene. Here the CDR3 reads CASSQQTGLGTEAFF. As DNA, the CDR3 is TGCGCCAGCAGCCAACAAACAGGGTTGGGCACTGAAGCTTTCTTT.

This clone was found once. J is TRBJ1-2 and V is TRBV19; D is undetermined. The length of the CDR3 is 15 residues. V lost 3 bases to trimming and J lost 4 bases, with 15 bases between them. The germline CDR1 and CDR2 sequences are LNHDA and SQIVND (reference sequence). CDR3 nucleotide sequence: TGTGCCAGTAGTATTGGGAGAAGACTAATCTATGGCTACACCTTC. This codes for CASSIGRRLIYGYTF.

The J gene is TRBJ1-2, the V gene TRBV5-1; a possible D gene is TRBD1 (6 bases). The length of the CDR3 is 14 residues. The germline CDR1 and CDR2 sequences are SGHRS and YFSETQ. V gave up 4 bases and J gave up 6 bases, with 16 bases separating them. CDR3 in DNA: TGCGCCAGCAGCCCCACCGGACAGTCAGATGGCTACACCTTC. Translation gives CASSPTGQSDGYTF. Complete variable domain (other parts from reference TRBV5-1 and TRBJ1-2): KAGVTQTPRYLIKTRGQQVTLSCSPISGHRSVSWYQQTPGQGLQFLFEYFSETQRNKGNFPGRFSGRQFSNSRSEMNVSTLELGDSALYLCASSPTGQSDGYTFGSGTRLTVV.

The V and J genes are TRBV18 and TRBJ2-3, with TRBD2 identical over 7 bases. Trimming removed 4 bases from V and 2 bases from J; junction bases left unmatched: 3. CDR3 size: 14 residues. The V gene's germline CDR1 is KGHSH and CDR2 LQKENI. Here the CDR3 reads CASSLSGITDTQYF. CDR3 sequence (DNA): TGTGCCAGCTCACTAAGCGGGATCACAGATACGCAGTATTTT.

This sequence joins TRBV6-5 and TRBJ1-2; D not resolved. Trimming took 4 bases from V and 0 from J, leaving 3 bases between them. CDR3 length equals 12 residues. Germline V CDR1 and CDR2: MNHEY, SVGAGI. CDR3 region: CASSSTNYGYTF. CDR3 nucleotides: TGTGCCAGCAGTTCAACTAACTATGGCTACACCTTC.

V gene TRBV5-1 combines with J gene TRBJ2-7; D ambiguous. Germline CDR1 and CDR2: SGHRS and YFSETQ. V lost 3 bases, J lost 6 bases, and 10 bases lay in between. This CDR3 contains 12 residues. The CDR3 sequence is CASSYDGPEQYF. The CDR3 DNA follows: TGCGCCAGCAGCTATGATGGGCCCGAGCAGTACTTC.

The chain links TRBV11-3 to TRBJ2-1; D not certain. Trimming stripped 0 bases from V and 5 bases from J, with 20 bases between. The CDR3 contains 18 residues. CDR1 and CDR2 from the germline V gene are SGHNT and YENEEA. The CDR3 loop reads CASSLDEVWRQSHNEQFF. DNA for the CDR3: TGTGCCAGCAGCTTAGATGAGGTTTGGCGGCAGTCCCACAATGAGCAGTTCTTC. Full variable domain (remainder filled in from reference TRBV11-3 and TRBJ2-1): EAGVVQSPRYKIIEKKQPVAFWCNPISGHNTLYWYLQNLGQGPELLIRYENEEAVDDSQLPKDRFSAERLKGVDSTLKIQPAELGDSAVYLCASSLDEVWRQSHNEQFFGPGTRLTVL.

The chain's CDR3 is CSASLAGGNYNEQFF. The CDR3 nucleotides read TGCAGTGCTAGTCTCGCGGGAGGGAATTACAATGAGCAGTTCTTC. The chain couples TRBV20-1 to TRBJ2-1; 9 nucleotides line up with TRBD2. The CDR3 is made up of 15 amino acids. J was trimmed by 4 bases and V by 3 bases; bases with no gene match: 7. Per germline, CDR1 DFQATT and CDR2 SNEGSKA (reference sequence).

The chain recombines TRBV18 with TRBJ1-1; weak D call: TRBD1 (6 bases). Germline CDR1 reads KGHSH; CDR2 reads LQKENI. The V gene lost 6 bases and the J gene lost 4 bases, with 15 bases spanning the gap. The CDR3 runs to 14 residues. CDR3 sequence (DNA): TGTGCCAGCTCTTACAGGGAAACGGCCACTGAAGCTTTCTTT. It is translated as CASSYRETATEAFF.

The chain couples TRBV7-9 to TRBJ1-2; D gene unclear. V lost 4 bases and J 3 bases, leaving 6 bases between the germline ends. The germline gives CDR1 SEHNR, CDR2 FQNEAQ (reference sequence). The CDR3 covers 12 residues. CDR3 bases: TGTGCCAGCAGCTCAGAGGACTATGGCTACACCTTC. Translation: CASSSEDYGYTF. Filled out from reference TRBV7-9 and TRBJ1-2, the complete variable domain reads DTGVSQNPRHKITKRGQNVTFRCDPISEHNRLYWYRQTLGQGPEFLTYFQNEAQLEKSRLLSDRFSAERPKGSFSTLEIQRTEQGDSAMYLCASSSEDYGYTFGSGTRLTVV.

The chain carries TRBV28 and TRBJ2-7; 14 positions match TRBD2. CDR1 and CDR2 (germline): MDHEN, SYDVKM. Unmatched junction bases numbered 3, after V lost 6 bases and J lost 5 bases. This CDR3 has 14 amino acids. The CDR3 DNA reads TGTGCCAGCAGCTGGGGACTAGCGGGAGACGAGCAGTACTTC. Translated: CASSWGLAGDEQYF.

V is TRBV28 and J is TRBJ2-2, with D perhaps matching TRBD1 (6 bases). Between the trimmed V and J ends, which lost 7 bases and 3 bases, there was a span of 21 bases. The CDR3 has 17 amino acids. Germline CDR1 MDHEN, CDR2 SYDVKM. CDR3 nucleotides: TGTGCCAGCACCCTATTAGGGGTACAGGGCTACACCGGGGAGCTGTTTTTT. Translating it yields CASTLLGVQGYTGELFF.

The chain joins TRBV6-5 to TRBJ2-1; 12 bases agree with TRBD2. CDR3 size: 16 residues. Germline loops: CDR1 MNHEY, CDR2 SVGAGI. Trimming cost V 2 bases and J 3 bases; bases outside gene matches: 2. The CDR3 protein is CASSYPTSGGYNEQFF. The CDR3 region has the DNA TGTGCCAGCAGTTACCCGACTAGCGGGGGCTACAATGAGCAGTTCTTC.

The V gene is TRBV19, the J gene TRBJ1-1; the D gene is possibly TRBD1 (5 bases). Trimming pared 3 bases from V and 5 bases from J, leaving 7 bases between. The CDR3 has 12 amino acids. Looked up from germline, CDR1 is LNHDA and CDR2 is SQIVND (reference sequence). The chain's CDR3 is CASSMGRTEAFF. The CDR3 DNA sequence: TGTGCCAGTAGTATGGGGCGGACTGAAGCTTTCTTT.

The V and J genes are TRBV27 and TRBJ1-2, with D unresolved. Trimming removed 6 bases at V and 7 bases at J, with 24 bases between. This CDR3 has 16 residues. Germline-derived CDR1 and CDR2 are MNHEY and SMNVEV (reference sequence). CDR3 nucleotides: TGTGCCAGCAGAAGAGGAATCGACTCCCCGTTCTCTGGCTACACCTTC. Its translation: CASRRGIDSPFSGYTF.

This chain uses TRBV7-2 with TRBJ1-1; no definite D call. From germline, CDR1 is SGHTA and CDR2 FQGNSA. Trimming removed 1 base at V and 0 bases at J, with 9 bases between. The CDR3 runs to 15 residues. CDR3 DNA sequence: TGTGCCAGCAGCTTAGATCGGTTAATGAACACTGAAGCTTTCTTT. This translates into CASSLDRLMNTEAFF.

The V gene is TRBV7-8, the J gene TRBJ2-5, with D possibly being TRBD1 (5 bases). Germline CDR1 is SGHVS and CDR2 is FQNEAQ. Trimming removed 1 base at V and 4 bases at J, with 13 bases between. The CDR3 is 15 amino acids. CDR3 sequence: CASSLEGWLRETQYF. The CDR3, as DNA: TGTGCCAGCAGCTTAGAGGGGTGGTTACGAGAGACCCAGTACTTC. Together with reference TRBV7-8 and TRBJ2-5, the CDR3 gives the full variable domain: GAGVSQSPRYKVAKRGQDVALRCDPISGHVSLFWYQQALGQGPEFLTYFQNEAQLDKSGLPSDRFFAERPEGSVSTLKIQRTQQEDSAVYLCASSLEGWLRETQYFGPGTRLLVL.